The source of this TCR beta chain is a study of blood T cell repertoires in COVID-19 (dated by TCRdb to the early 2020s). Regarding the study in general: Samples covering the acute and convalescent phases of COVID-19 were provided by collaborators in the United States, Italy and Spain. The material from the prospective study consisted of cDNA or gDNA derived from T cells, B-cell-depleted T cells, or PBMCs. The dataset comprised deeply sampled blood TCRbeta repertoires from subjects exposed to, actively infected with, or recovered from COVID-19. The repertoires were released in a freely available public database intended as a resource for research on the immune response to SARS-CoV-2. Samples came from the ongoing ImmuneRACE study (first 160 participants) plus 1,254 subjects from 6 global collaborators. Sample metadata almost always included a de-identified subject ID, COVID-19 status, age in years and sex. HLA class I and class II types, where available, came from metadata supplied by the sample provider rather than from assay-based typing. Paper-wide results and their limitations: Clinical and demographic metadata were provided uncurated, with the amount varying by source and participant.

TCRbeta CDR3 regions were amplified from genomic DNA by means of the immunoSEQ Assay, a bias-controlled multiplex PCR. The authors' analysis ran thus. The number of nucleated cells in each sample was estimated by amplification of reference gene primers within the assay. To quantify the absolute abundance of each unique TCRbeta CDR3 rearrangement, sequence reads were collapsed and filtered. Productive Simpson clonality was computed per sample as the square root of Simpson's diversity index over productive rearrangements. TCRdb mirrors the immuneACCESS table, restricted to in-frame sequences. Some clones are absent from its copies; in checked studies, under half trace to an unresolved V gene, and the reason for the others is unknown. That table supplies the V and J calls and clone size; D and trimming were determined from the DNA. The sample has approximately 110,000 clones on record, roughly 80% of them singletons. Of the sample, 4.5% to 6% is held by the ten largest clones.

At one collaborating source in Seattle, patients were enrolled during active infection and were followed longitudinally through the course of disease. Collaborating institutions collected whole blood in K2EDTA tubes following their own protocols. Collaborator samples were shipped for TCRbeta analysis as frozen whole blood, isolated PBMCs, or DNA extracted from either sample type. Notes on this clone: Its antigen is unknown. Per-nucleotide qualities are absent, and no much larger clonotype sits a single base away.

Sequences SGDLS (CDR1) and YYNGEE (CDR2) are obtained from the germline V gene. Trimming at the junction amounts to 3 bases on V and 0 bases on J, and the germline ends lie 16 bases apart. The CDR3 numbers 18 residues from cysteine through phenylalanine. Kept here is only the CDR3 DNA, which spans 54 bases and is read in frame from base 1. This sequence originates from an elderly man with COVID-19, enrolled during active disease. The receptor chain draws on TRBV9 and TRBJ2-6, with TRBD1 as a weak D call on 6 bases. The sequenced sample consisted of peripheral blood. The CDR3 reads CASSDFQGLRSGANVLTF. The bases read TGTGCCAGCAGCGATTTCCAGGGGCTCCGCTCTGGGGCCAACGTCCTGACTTTC. Beyond the CDR3, the reference TRBV9 and TRBJ2-6 genes provide the residues; the full variable domain reads: DSGVTQTPKHLITATGQRVTLRCSPRSGDLSVYWYQQSLDQGLQFLIQYYNGEERAKGNILERFSAQQFPDLHSELNLSSLELGDSALYFCASSDFQGLRSGANVLTFGAGSRLTVL.